This TCR beta chain was recovered during a study of cytomegalovirus exposure and HLA in healthy donors. Amplification used 60 Vbeta primers and 13 Jbeta primers. Sequenced by immunoSEQ multiplex PCR; TCRdb stores in-frame clones only, minus some. The table includes 100,000 to 130,000 clones, 65% to 80% detected once. Trimming pared 7 bases from V and 0 bases from J, leaving 16 bases between. The CDR3 sequence is 15 residues long. In germline, CDR1 is SGHAT, CDR2 FQNNGV. Sequencing input: PBMCs. The rearrangement links TRBV11-2 to TRBJ2-7, with no clear D. The clonotype comes from a male donor in good health and CMV-seronegative. The DNA for the CDR3 is TGTGCCAGCACCTCCTTTTCAGGTGACTCCTACGAGCAGTACTTC. It specifies CASTSFSGDSYEQYF.